What follows are 22 T cell receptor beta chains derived from one specimen sequenced in a study of graft-versus-host responses after intestinal transplantation. TCRdb keeps only in-frame clones here, not all; method: immunoSEQ multiplex PCR. The top ten clones hold less than 2% of a sample with about 23,000 clones, over 90% of them seen once. The sequencing here drew on PBMCs, taken approximately 38 days after intestinal transplant. These receptors were obtained from a human patient who received an intestinal transplant, so some T cells may come from the graft donor.

Concerning this clone itself: The junction departs from the called germline gene at one end, perhaps through a read error. CDR3 region: CASSLGGQGVIEPQHF. The CDR3 DNA reads as TGTGCCAGCAGCCTAGGGGGACAGGGGGTAATTGAGCCCCAGCATTTT. V gene TRBV13 combines with J gene TRBJ1-5; 11 positions match TRBD1. Germline assignment: CDR1 PRHDT and CDR2 FYEKMQ (reference sequence). The CDR3 is 16 amino acids.

V usage is TRBV14 and J usage is TRBJ2-7; D is undetermined. The CDR3 consists of 16 residues. Germline V CDR1 and CDR2: SGHDN, FVKESK. Between the trimmed V and J ends, which lost 4 bases and 1 base, there was a span of 17 bases. Here the CDR3 DNA reads TGTGCCAGCAGCCTAAGAAGGGCAATTCGTTCCTACGAGCAGTACTTC. Translating gives CASSLRRAIRSYEQYF.

This chain joins TRBV7-8 and TRBJ1-2, with D maybe TRBD1 (5 bases). Per the germline V gene, CDR1 is SGHVS and CDR2 is FQNEAQ. The CDR3 extends over 15 amino acids. The V end lost 5 bases, the J end lost 0 bases, and 13 bases lay between the germline ends. The CDR3, as DNA: TGTGCCAGCAGCGGCGAGGGGAATCCTAACTATGGCTACACCTTC. Residues: CASSGEGNPNYGYTF.

The chain carries TRBV30 and TRBJ2-1, with TRBD2 as a possible D gene (5 bases). Germline CDR1 GTSNPN, CDR2 SVGIG (reference sequence). V lost 3 bases to trimming and J lost 10 bases, with 13 bases between them. The CDR3 covers 12 residues. CDR3 coding DNA: TGTGCCTGGAGGGCTACTAGGAACGAGCAGTTCTTC. It yields the protein CAWRATRNEQFF.

The V gene is TRBV18, the J gene TRBJ2-7, with a weak D call TRBD1 (6 bases). CDR1 and CDR2 (germline): KGHSH, LQKENI. V lost 4 bases to trimming and J lost 2 bases, with 15 bases between them. This CDR3 has 15 amino acids. The CDR3 DNA reads as TGTGCCAGCTCACTCTATTATGGGGGCACCTACGAGCAGTACTTC. It specifies CASSLYYGGTYEQYF.

This chain links TRBV4-3 with TRBJ2-7; unclear D gene. The CDR3 has 14 residues. V lost 0 bases and J lost 1, with 7 bases in between. The germline V gene encodes CDR1 LGHNA and CDR2 YSLEER. CDR3 loop: CASSQERASYEQYF. The CDR3 DNA reads as TGCGCCAGCAGCCAAGAAAGGGCTTCCTACGAGCAGTACTTC.

The chain recombines TRBV2 with TRBJ2-7; the D gene is possibly TRBD2 (6 bases). V lost 8 bases and J lost 6, with 11 bases in between. Germline CDR1 and CDR2: SNHLY and FYNNEI. This CDR3 has 11 residues. This CDR3 is CASYGGIEQYF. Here the CDR3 DNA reads TGTGCCAGCTACGGGGGAATCGAGCAGTACTTC.

The chain combines TRBV5-1 with TRBJ1-5; TRBD1 aligns across 9 bases. The CDR3 is made up of 17 amino acids. The trim removed 0 bases at V and 2 bases at J, leaving 6 bases unmatched. Germline V gene sequence: CDR1 SGHRS, CDR2 YFSETQ. The CDR3 coding sequence is TGCGCCAGCAGCTTGGGGACAGGGGATAACGGCAATCAGCCCCAGCATTTT. It encodes CASSLGTGDNGNQPQHF.

The V call is TRBV28, the J call TRBJ2-2; D is uncertain. This CDR3 region has 14 residues. Germline CDR1 is MDHEN and CDR2 is SYDVKM. Trimming shortened V by 4 bases and J by 4 bases, and 10 bases separated the two germline ends. CDR3 protein: CASSYKHSTGELFF. DNA for the CDR3: TGTGCCAGCAGTTACAAACACAGCACCGGGGAGCTGTTTTTT.

The rearrangement links TRBV9 to TRBJ2-6, with D possibly TRBD2 on 5 matching bases. This CDR3 region has 14 residues. With 1 base removed from V and 3 bases from J, the gap between germline ends came to 5 bases. Germline CDR1 reads SGDLS; CDR2 reads YYNGEE. This CDR3 is CASSVSGGANVLTF. The CDR3 nucleotides read TGTGCCAGCAGCGTAAGCGGTGGGGCCAACGTCCTGACTTTC. The whole variable domain, remainder taken from reference TRBV9 and TRBJ2-6, is DSGVTQTPKHLITATGQRVTLRCSPRSGDLSVYWYQQSLDQGLQFLIQYYNGEERAKGNILERFSAQQFPDLHSELNLSSLELGDSALYFCASSVSGGANVLTFGAGSRLTVL.

J is TRBJ2-6 and V is TRBV27, with D perhaps matching TRBD2 (5 bases). The CDR3 covers 15 residues. The V gene's germline CDR1 is MNHEY and CDR2 SMNVEV (reference sequence). V was trimmed by 11 bases and J by 0 bases, leaving 14 bases between them. The DNA for the CDR3 is TGTGCCTGGATTTCTAGCTCCTCTGGGGCCAACGTCCTGACTTTC. It is translated as CAWISSSSGANVLTF. Full variable domain (rest looked up from reference TRBV27 and TRBJ2-6): EAQVTQNPRYLITVTGKKLTVTCSQNMNHEYMSWYRQDPGLGLRQIYYSMNVEVTDKGDVPEGYKVSRKEKRNFPLILESPSPNQTSLYFCAWISSSSGANVLTFGAGSRLTVL.

The chain uses TRBV4-3 and TRBJ2-7; a weak D match, TRBD2 (5 bases). Trimming stripped 2 bases from V and 4 bases from J, with 15 bases between. This CDR3 has 15 residues. The germline V gene has CDR1 LGHNA and CDR2 YSLEER. DNA of the CDR3: TGCGCCAGCAGCCAAACATGGAGGACGATATACGAGCAGTACTTC. Its translation: CASSQTWRTIYEQYF.

The rearrangement links TRBV18 to TRBJ2-5; D is uncertain. Between the trimmed V and J ends, which lost 2 bases and 3 bases, there was a span of 7 bases. The CDR3 loop spans 13 amino acids. Germline V gives CDR1 KGHSH, CDR2 LQKENI. In DNA form, the CDR3 reads TGTGCCAGCTCACCAGGTCCCGAAGAGACCCAGTACTTC. Its translation: CASSPGPEETQYF.

The chain has TRBV29-1 and TRBJ1-1; TRBD1 matches at 9 bases. CDR3 length: 14 amino acids. V lost 6 bases and J lost 4; bases outside the gene matches: 9. Looked up from germline, CDR1 is SQVTM and CDR2 is ANQGSEA. This CDR3 is CSVPGQGMSTEAFF. CDR3 coding DNA: TGCAGCGTCCCGGGACAGGGAATGAGCACTGAAGCTTTCTTT.

The J gene is TRBJ2-1, the V gene TRBV28, with TRBD1 matching over 9 bases. Germline CDR1 reads MDHEN; CDR2 reads SYDVKM. J was trimmed by 5 bases and V by 3 bases; bases with no gene match: 8. This CDR3 has 16 residues. The CDR3 spells CASSFLGTGLDNEQFF. DNA for the CDR3: TGTGCCAGCAGTTTCCTCGGGACAGGGCTCGACAATGAGCAGTTCTTC.

The chain carries TRBV6-1 and TRBJ2-3; 11 bases are shared with TRBD2. Germline CDR1 MNHNS, CDR2 SASEGT. This CDR3 has 23 amino acids. V shed 2 bases, J shed 1 base, and the junction held 23 bases outside the gene matches. In DNA, the CDR3 is TGTGCCAGCAGTGAAAAAGGTCTAGCGGGAGGTATCGTTTGGGGTTCCTGCACAGATACGCAGTATTTT. Translating gives CASSEKGLAGGIVWGSCTDTQYF.

The chain employs TRBV18 and TRBJ2-1; D is unclear. The germline V gene encodes CDR1 KGHSH and CDR2 LQKENI. This CDR3 has 11 residues. V lost 4 bases to trimming and J lost 4 bases, with 2 bases between them. CDR3 sequence reads: CASSLYNEQFF. CDR3 sequence (DNA): TGTGCCAGCTCACTTTACAATGAGCAGTTCTTC.

The J gene is TRBJ2-3, the V gene TRBV19; perhaps TRBD2 as D (6 bases). Trimming shortened V by 6 bases and J by 6 bases, and 19 bases separated the two germline ends. In germline, CDR1 is LNHDA, CDR2 SQIVND (reference sequence). CDR3 length equals 15 residues. The CDR3 DNA reads TGTGCCAGTAGCCGGGGCCGCGGGGCGGGGGATACGCAGTATTTT. Translating it yields CASSRGRGAGDTQYF. The variable domain in full, with the rest retrieved from reference TRBV19 and TRBJ2-3, is DGGITQSPKYLFRKEGQNVTLSCEQNLNHDAMYWYRQDPGQGLRLIYYSQIVNDFQKGDIAEGYSVSREKKESFPLTVTSAQKNPTAFYLCASSRGRGAGDTQYFGPGTRLTVL.

This chain links TRBV4-1 with TRBJ2-2; TRBD2 is a possible D gene (6 bases). V was trimmed by 4 bases and J by 3 bases, leaving 24 bases between them. The CDR3 consists of 19 residues. CDR1 and CDR2 (germline): MGHRA, YSYEKL. CDR3 nucleotide sequence: TGCGCCAGCAGCCTTCTAGGCCTTCGGGGCGGGATTTACACCGGGGAGCTGTTTTTT. It yields the protein CASSLLGLRGGIYTGELFF.

The chain carries TRBV19 and TRBJ2-7; TRBD2 matches at 11 bases. CDR3 length equals 15 residues. Germline V gives CDR1 LNHDA, CDR2 SQIVND (reference sequence). V shed 4 bases and J 5 bases; nucleotides not matched to a gene: 7. The DNA of the CDR3 is TGTGCCAGTAGTAAACATAGCGGGAGGGCAGACGAGCAGTACTTC. This codes for CASSKHSGRADEQYF.

V gene TRBV15 combines with J gene TRBJ1-1, with D possibly being TRBD1 (6 bases). This CDR3 has 18 amino acids. V lost 0 bases and J 0 bases, leaving 17 bases between the germline ends. CDR1 and CDR2 from the germline V gene are LNHNV and YYDKDF (reference sequence). CDR3 protein: CATSRDRDIVSLNTEAFF. CDR3 coding DNA: TGTGCCACCAGCAGAGATAGGGACATAGTTTCCTTGAACACTGAAGCTTTCTTT.

The rearrangement links TRBV5-6 to TRBJ1-3, with 7 bases identical to TRBD1. V shed 3 bases, J shed 0 bases, and the junction held 6 bases outside the gene matches. Per germline, CDR1 SGHDT and CDR2 YYEEEE. CDR3 length equals 16 residues. The DNA of the CDR3 is TGTGCCAGCAGCTGGGACAGTGCCCCCTCTGGAAACACCATATATTTT. This gives the protein CASSWDSAPSGNTIYF.